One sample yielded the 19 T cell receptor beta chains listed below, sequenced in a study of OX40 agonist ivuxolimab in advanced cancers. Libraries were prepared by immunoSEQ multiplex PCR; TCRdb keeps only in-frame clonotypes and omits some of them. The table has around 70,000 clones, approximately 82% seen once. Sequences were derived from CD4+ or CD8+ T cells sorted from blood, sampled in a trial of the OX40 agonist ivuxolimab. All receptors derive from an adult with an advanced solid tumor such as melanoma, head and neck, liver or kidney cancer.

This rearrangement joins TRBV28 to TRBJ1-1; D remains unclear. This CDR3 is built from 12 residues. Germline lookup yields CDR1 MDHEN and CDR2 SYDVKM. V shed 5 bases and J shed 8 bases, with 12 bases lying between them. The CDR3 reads CASSLNYVEAFF. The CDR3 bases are TGTGCCAGCAGTCTCAATTATGTGGAAGCTTTCTTT.

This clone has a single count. CDR3: CASRQGWGIYEQYF. In DNA form, the CDR3 reads TGTGCCAGCAGACAGGGGTGGGGTATATACGAGCAGTACTTC. V is TRBV6-1 and J is TRBJ2-7, with 7 bases matching TRBD1. The junction had 9 bases not matched to a gene; V was cut back by 6 bases and J by 4 bases. Germline V gene data show CDR1 as MNHNS and CDR2 as SASEGT. This CDR3 contains 14 residues.

Here the CDR3 reads CASSLGLRGQGDGYTF. The CDR3 DNA sequence: TGTGCCAGCAGCTTAGGACTCAGGGGACAGGGGGATGGCTACACCTTC. This rearrangement joins TRBV7-2 to TRBJ1-2; 11 bases align to TRBD1. Trimming cost V 1 base and J 6 bases; bases outside gene matches: 7. There are 16 residues in the CDR3. Germline CDR1 reads SGHTA; CDR2 reads FQGNSA.

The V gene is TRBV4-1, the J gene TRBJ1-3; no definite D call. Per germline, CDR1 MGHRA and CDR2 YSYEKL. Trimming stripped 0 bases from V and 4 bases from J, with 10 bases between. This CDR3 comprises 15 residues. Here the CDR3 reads CASSQDPVQGNTIYF. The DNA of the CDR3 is TGCGCCAGCAGCCAAGATCCCGTACAGGGAAACACCATATATTTT.

The CDR3 protein is CASSVSRGSGYEQYF. CDR3 sequence (DNA): TGTGCCAGCAGCGTGAGCAGGGGGAGCGGATACGAGCAGTACTTC. This chain links TRBV11-2 with TRBJ2-5, with 7 bases identical to TRBD1. The end of the DNA is better explained by TRBJ2-7, so the J call may be wrong. The CDR3 is 15 residues long. Germline V gene sequence: CDR1 SGHAT, CDR2 FQNNGV.

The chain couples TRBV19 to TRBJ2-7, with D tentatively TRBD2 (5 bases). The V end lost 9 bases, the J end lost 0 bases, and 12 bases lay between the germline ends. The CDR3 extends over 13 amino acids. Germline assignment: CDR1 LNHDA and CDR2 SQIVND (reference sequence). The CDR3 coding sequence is TGTGCCAGCAGCCAGCGGACCTCCTACGAGCAGTACTTC. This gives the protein CASSQRTSYEQYF.

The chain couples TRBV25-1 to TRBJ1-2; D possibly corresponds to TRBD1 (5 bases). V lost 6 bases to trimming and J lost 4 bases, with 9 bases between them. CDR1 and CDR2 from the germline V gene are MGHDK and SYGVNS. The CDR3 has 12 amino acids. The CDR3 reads CASRAGGYGYTF. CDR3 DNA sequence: TGTGCCAGCAGGGCGGGGGGCTATGGCTACACCTTC.

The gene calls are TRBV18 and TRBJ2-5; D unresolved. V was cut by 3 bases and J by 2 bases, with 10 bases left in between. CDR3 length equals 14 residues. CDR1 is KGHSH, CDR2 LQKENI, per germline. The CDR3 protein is CASSPVVQQETQYF. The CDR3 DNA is TGTGCCAGCTCACCTGTAGTCCAACAAGAGACCCAGTACTTC.

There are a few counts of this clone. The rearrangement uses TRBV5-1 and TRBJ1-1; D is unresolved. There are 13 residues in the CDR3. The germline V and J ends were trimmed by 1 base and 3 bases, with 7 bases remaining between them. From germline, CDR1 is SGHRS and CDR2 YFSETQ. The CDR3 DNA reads TGCGCCAGCAGCTTGAGGTACGACACTGAAGCTTTCTTT. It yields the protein CASSLRYDTEAFF.

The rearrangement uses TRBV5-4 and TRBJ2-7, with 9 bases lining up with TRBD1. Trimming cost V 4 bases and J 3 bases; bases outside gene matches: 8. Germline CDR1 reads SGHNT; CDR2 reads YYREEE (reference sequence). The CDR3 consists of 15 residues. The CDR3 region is CASSRPGTGFYEQYF. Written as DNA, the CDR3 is TGTGCCAGCAGCCGCCCCGGGACAGGGTTCTACGAGCAGTACTTC.

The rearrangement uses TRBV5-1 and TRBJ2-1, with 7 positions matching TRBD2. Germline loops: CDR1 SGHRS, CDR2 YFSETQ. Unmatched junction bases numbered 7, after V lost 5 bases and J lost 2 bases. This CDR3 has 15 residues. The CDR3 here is CASSFGSGAYNEQFF. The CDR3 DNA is TGCGCCAGCAGTTTCGGCAGCGGGGCCTACAATGAGCAGTTCTTC.

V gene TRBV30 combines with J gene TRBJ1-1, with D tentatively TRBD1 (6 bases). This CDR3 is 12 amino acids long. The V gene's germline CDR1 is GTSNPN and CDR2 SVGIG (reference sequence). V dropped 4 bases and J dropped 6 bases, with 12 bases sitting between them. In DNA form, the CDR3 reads TGTGCCTGGATCCCACGGGGGCCTGAAGCTTTCTTT. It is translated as CAWIPRGPEAFF.

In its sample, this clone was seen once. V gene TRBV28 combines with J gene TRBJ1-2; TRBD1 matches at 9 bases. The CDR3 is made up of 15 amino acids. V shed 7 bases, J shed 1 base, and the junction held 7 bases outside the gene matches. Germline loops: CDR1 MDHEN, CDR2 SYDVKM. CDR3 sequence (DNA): TGTGCCAGCAAGTGGGGGACAGGGATTAACTATGGCTACACCTTC. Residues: CASKWGTGINYGYTF.

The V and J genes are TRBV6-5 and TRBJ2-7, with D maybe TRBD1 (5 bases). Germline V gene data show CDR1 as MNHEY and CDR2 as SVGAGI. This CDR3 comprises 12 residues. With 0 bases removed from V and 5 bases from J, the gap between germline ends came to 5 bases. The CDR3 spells CASSYSGDEQYV. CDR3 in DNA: TGTGCCAGCAGTTACTCAGGGGACGAGCAGTACGTC.

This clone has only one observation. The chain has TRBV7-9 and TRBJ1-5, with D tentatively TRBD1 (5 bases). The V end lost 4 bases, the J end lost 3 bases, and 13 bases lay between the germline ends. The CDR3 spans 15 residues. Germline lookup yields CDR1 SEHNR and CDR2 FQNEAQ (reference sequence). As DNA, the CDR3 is TGTGCCAGCAGCTATTCCGGGACGGACAATCAGCCCCAGCATTTT. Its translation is CASSYSGTDNQPQHF.

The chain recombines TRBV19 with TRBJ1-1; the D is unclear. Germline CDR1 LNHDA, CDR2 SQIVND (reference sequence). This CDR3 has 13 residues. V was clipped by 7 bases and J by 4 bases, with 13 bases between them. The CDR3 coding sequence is TGTGCCAGTACCGAGTTCGACGGCACTGAAGCTTTCTTT. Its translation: CASTEFDGTEAFF.

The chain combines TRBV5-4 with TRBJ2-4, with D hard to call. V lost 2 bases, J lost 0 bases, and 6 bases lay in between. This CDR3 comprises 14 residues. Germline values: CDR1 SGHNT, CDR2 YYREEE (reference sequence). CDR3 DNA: TGTGCCAGCAGCTTAGCTGTAGCCAAAAACATTCAGTACTTC. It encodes CASSLAVAKNIQYF. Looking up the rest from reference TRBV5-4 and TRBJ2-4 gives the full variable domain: ETGVTQSPTHLIKTRGQQVTLRCSSQSGHNTVSWYQQALGQGPQFIFQYYREEENGRGNFPPRFSGLQFPNYSSELNVNALELDDSALYLCASSLAVAKNIQYFGAGTRLSVL.

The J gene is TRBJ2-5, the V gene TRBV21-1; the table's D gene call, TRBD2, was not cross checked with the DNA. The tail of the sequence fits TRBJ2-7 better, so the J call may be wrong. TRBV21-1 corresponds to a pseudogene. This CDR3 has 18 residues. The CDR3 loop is CASSLKVGLAGDSYEQYF. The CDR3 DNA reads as TGTGCCAGCAGCCTTAAGGTTGGACTAGCGGGAGACTCCTACGAGCAGTACTTC.

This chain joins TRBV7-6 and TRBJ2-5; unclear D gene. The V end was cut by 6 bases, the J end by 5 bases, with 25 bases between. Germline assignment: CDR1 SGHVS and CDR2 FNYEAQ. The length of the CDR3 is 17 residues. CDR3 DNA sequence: TGTGCCAGCAGTGAAGCTAGTGGGATCACCGTCGACGAGACCCAGTACTTC. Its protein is CASSEASGITVDETQYF.